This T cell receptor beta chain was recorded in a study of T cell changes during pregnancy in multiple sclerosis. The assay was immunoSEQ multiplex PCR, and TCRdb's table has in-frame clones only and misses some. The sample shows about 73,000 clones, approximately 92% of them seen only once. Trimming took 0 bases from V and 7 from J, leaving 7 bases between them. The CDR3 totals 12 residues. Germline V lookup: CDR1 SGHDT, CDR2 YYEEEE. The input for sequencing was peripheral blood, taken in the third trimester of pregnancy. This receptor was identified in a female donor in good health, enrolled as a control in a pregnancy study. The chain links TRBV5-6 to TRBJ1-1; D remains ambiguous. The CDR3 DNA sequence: TGTGCCAGCAGCTTGGGGAGCTATGAAGCTTTCTTT. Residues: CASSLGSYEAFF. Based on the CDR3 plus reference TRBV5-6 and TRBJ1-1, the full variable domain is DAGVTQSPTHLIKTRGQQVTLRCSPKSGHDTVSWYQQALGQGPQFIFQYYEEEERQRGNFPDRFSGHQFPNYSSELNVNALLLGDSALYLCASSLGSYEAFFGQGTRLTVV.